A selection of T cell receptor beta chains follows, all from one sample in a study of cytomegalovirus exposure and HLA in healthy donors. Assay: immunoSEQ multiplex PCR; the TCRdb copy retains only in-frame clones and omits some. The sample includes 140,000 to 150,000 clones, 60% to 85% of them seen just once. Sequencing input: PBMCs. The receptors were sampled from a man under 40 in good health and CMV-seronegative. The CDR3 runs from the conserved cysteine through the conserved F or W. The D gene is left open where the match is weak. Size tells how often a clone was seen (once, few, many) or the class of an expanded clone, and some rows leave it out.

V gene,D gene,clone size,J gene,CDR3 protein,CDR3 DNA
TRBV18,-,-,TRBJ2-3,CASSDSPGADTQYF,TGTGCCAGCTCAGATTCCCCCGGGGCAGATACGCAGTATTTT
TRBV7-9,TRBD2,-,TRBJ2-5,CASSLARGSGSQETQYF,TGTGCCAGCAGCTTAGCGCGAGGTAGCGGGAGCCAAGAGACCCAGTACTTC
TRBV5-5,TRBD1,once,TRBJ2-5,CASRTGPLETQYF,TGTGCCAGCAGGACAGGGCCTTTAGAGACCCAGTACTTC
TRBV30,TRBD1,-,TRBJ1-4,CAWSPPGQGDEKLFF,TGTGCCTGGAGTCCGCCGGGACAGGGAGATGAAAAACTGTTTTTT
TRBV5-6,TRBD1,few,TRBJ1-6,CASSSGGSSPLHF,TGTGCCAGTTCATCAGGGGGATCTTCACCCCTCCACTTT
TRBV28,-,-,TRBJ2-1,CASSSRYNEQFF,TGTGCCAGCAGTTCCAGGTACAATGAGCAGTTCTTC
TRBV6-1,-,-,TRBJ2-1,CASTLELNEQFF,TGTGCCAGCACCTTGGAGCTCAATGAGCAGTTCTTC
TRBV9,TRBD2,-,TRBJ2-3,CASGTSGVVGDTQYF,TGTGCCAGCGGGACTAGCGGGGTAGTAGGAGATACGCAGTATTTT
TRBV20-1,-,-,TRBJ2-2,CSALIIGELFF,TGCAGTGCCCTTATTATCGGGGAGCTGTTTTTT
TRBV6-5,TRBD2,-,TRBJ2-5,CASSYSRLAGGETQYF,TGTGCCAGCAGTTACTCCAGACTAGCGGGAGGCGAGACCCAGTACTTC
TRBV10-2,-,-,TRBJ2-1,CASNHRLQGLNEQFF,TGCGCCAGCAATCACCGTCTGCAGGGACTCAATGAGCAGTTCTTC